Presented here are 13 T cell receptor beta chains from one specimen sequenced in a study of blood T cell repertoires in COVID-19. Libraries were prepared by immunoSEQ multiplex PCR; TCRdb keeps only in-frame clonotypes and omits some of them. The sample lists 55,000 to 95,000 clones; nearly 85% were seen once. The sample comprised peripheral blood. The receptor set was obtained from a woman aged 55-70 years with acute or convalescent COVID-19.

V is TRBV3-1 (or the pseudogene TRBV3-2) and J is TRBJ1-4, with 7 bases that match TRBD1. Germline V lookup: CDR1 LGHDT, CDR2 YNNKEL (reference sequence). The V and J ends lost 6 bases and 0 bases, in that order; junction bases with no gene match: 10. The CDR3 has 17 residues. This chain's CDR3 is CASSEKTGRTTNEKLFF. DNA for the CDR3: TGTGCCAGCAGTGAAAAGACAGGGCGAACAACTAATGAAAAACTGTTTTTT.

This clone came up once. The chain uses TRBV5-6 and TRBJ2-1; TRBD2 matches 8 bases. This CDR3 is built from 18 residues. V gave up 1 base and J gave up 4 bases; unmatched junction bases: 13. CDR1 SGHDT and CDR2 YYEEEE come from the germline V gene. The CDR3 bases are TGTGCCAGCAGCTTGCTCCATTGGGTTAGCGGGATGTACAATGAGCAGTTCTTC. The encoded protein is CASSLLHWVSGMYNEQFF.

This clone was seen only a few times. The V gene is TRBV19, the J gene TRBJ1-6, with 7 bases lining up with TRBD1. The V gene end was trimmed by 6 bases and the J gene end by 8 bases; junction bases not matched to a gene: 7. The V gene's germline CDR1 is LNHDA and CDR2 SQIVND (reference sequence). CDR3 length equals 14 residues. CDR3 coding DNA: TGTGCCAGTAGAGAGACAGGGAATCATTCACCCCTCCACTTT. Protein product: CASRETGNHSPLHF.

This CDR3 is CAISESAGQDNTEAFF. The DNA for the CDR3 is TGTGCCATCAGTGAGTCCGCCGGACAGGACAACACTGAAGCTTTCTTT. The chain couples TRBV10-3 to TRBJ1-1, with 7 nucleotides matching TRBD1. The CDR3 totals 16 residues. The germline CDR1 and CDR2 sequences are ENHRY and SYGVKD. V lost 0 bases and J lost 2; bases outside the gene matches: 6.

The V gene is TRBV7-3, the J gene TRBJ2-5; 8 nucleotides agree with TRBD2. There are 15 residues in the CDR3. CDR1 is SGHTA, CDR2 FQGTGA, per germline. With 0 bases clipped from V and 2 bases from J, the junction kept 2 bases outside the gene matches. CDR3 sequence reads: CASSLTGLGQETQYF. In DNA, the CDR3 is TGTGCCAGCAGCTTAACGGGACTAGGTCAAGAGACCCAGTACTTC.

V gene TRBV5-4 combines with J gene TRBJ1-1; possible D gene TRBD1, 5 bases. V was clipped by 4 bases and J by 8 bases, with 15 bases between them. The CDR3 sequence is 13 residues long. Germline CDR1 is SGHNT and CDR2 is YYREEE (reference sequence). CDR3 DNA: TGTGCCAGCAGCGTGGACGGCCGGGGGGAAGCTTTCTTT. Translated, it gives CASSVDGRGEAFF.

CDR3 protein: CASSPGTSGYNEQFF. CDR3 sequence (DNA): TGTGCCAGCAGTCCCGGGACTAGCGGTTACAATGAGCAGTTCTTC. This chain connects TRBV6-5 to TRBJ2-1; TRBD2 matches at 11 bases. CDR1 is MNHEY and CDR2 is SVGAGI in the germline V gene. The CDR3 spans 15 residues. The V segment lost 5 bases and the J segment 4 bases; nucleotides outside the gene matches: 4.

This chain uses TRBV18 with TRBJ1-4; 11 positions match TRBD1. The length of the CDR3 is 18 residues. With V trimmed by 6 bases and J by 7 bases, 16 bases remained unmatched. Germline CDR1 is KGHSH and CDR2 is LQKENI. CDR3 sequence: CASSSRDRGSLESEKLFF. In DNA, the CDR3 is TGTGCCAGCTCCTCGCGGGACAGGGGGTCCCTGGAGAGTGAAAAACTGTTTTTT.

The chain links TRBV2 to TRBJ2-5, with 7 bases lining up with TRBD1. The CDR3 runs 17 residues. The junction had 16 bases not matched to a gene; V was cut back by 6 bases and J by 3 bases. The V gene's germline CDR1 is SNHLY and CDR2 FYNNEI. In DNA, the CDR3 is TGTGCCAGCAGGAAGGGCATGACAGGGTTCATGGAAGAGACCCAGTACTTC. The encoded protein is CASRKGMTGFMEETQYF.

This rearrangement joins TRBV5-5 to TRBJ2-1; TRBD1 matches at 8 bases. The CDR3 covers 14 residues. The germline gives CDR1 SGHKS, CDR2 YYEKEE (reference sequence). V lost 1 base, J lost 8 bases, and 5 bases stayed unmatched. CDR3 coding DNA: TGTGCCAGCAGCTTGCAGGGGGCTTTGGATGAGCAGTTCTTC. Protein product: CASSLQGALDEQFF. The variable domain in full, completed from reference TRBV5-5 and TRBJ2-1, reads DAGVTQSPTHLIKTRGQQVTLRCSPISGHKSVSWYQQVLGQGPQFIFQYYEKEERGRGNFPDRFSARQFPNYSSELNVNALLLGDSALYLCASSLQGALDEQFFGPGTRLTVL.

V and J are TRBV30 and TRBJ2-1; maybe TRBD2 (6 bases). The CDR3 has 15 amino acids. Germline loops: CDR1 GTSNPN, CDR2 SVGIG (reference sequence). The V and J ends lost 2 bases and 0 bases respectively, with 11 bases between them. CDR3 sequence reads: CAWSLPGSSYNEQFF. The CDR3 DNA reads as TGTGCCTGGAGTCTCCCCGGGAGCTCCTACAATGAGCAGTTCTTC.

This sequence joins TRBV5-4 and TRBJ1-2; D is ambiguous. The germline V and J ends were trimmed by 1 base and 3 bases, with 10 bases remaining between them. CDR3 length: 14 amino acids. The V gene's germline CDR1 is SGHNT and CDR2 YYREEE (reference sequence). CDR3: CASSLNGNYYGYTF. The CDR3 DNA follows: TGTGCCAGCAGCTTGAACGGGAATTACTATGGCTACACCTTC.

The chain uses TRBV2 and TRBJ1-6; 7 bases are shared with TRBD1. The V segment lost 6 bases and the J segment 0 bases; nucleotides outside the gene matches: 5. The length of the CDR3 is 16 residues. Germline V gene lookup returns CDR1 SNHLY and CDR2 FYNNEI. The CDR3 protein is CASSRQGSSYNSPLHF. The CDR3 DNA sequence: TGTGCCAGCAGCCGACAGGGAAGCTCCTATAATTCACCCCTCCACTTT. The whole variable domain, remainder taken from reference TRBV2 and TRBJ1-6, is EPEVTQTPSHQVTQMGQEVILRCVPISNHLYFYWYRQILGQKVEFLVSFYNNEISEKSEIFDDQFSVERPDGSNFTLKIRSTKLEDSAMYFCASSRQGSSYNSPLHFGNGTRLTVT.